Listed below are T cell receptor beta chains from one sample, sequenced in a study of identical twins. TCRdb re-analysed the 5' RACE reads in MiXCR, keeping a single row per CDR3 protein. The table lists hundreds of thousands of distinct CDR3 sequences, 8.6% of them singletons. These same data were also listed under a study on yellow fever vaccine responses in identical twins.

Sequencing was carried out using PBMCs. The source is a woman between 18 and 30 years old in good health. CDR3s include the opening cysteine and the closing phenylalanine or tryptophan. D genes are given only for firm matches. Expanded clones are given a class, and other clones once, few, many or no size at all.

DNA	CDR3	D	V	J	size
TGCGCCAGCAGTCCTGGGGTAGCGGGGGGCTCCTACGAGCAGTACTTC	CASSPGVAGGSYEQYF	TRBD2	TRBV10-2	TRBJ2-7	-
TGTGCCACCAGTGATTGGGGGGCTAGCGGCCGCACAGATACGCAGTATTTT	CATSDWGASGRTDTQYF	-	TRBV24-1	TRBJ2-3	few
TGTGCCAGCAGTCCACTCAGACCAGATACGCAGTATTTT	CASSPLRPDTQYF	-	TRBV6-4	TRBJ2-3	few
TGTGCCAGCCGCCTGGCGACAGATACGCAGTATTTT	CASRLATDTQYF	-	TRBV12-3/TRBV12-4	TRBJ2-3	-
TGTGCCAGCAGTTCTCTAGCGAGCATCACAGATACGCAGTATTTT	CASSSLASITDTQYF	-	TRBV6-2/TRBV6-3	TRBJ2-3	few
TGCGCCAGCAGCTCTAGAGATACGCAGTATTTT	CASSSRDTQYF	-	TRBV28	TRBJ2-3	many
TGCAGCGTTGAAGGCGGAGCCAAGCCACCCACAGATACGCAGTATTTT	CSVEGGAKPPTDTQYF	-	TRBV29-1	TRBJ2-3	many
TGTGCCAGCTTACCTCTCGGGGGGAACACTGAAGCTTTCTTT	CASLPLGGNTEAFF	-	TRBV7-9	TRBJ1-1	few
TGTGCCACCAGTGTTATAAGGCGCGGGGGGGATAACACCGGGGAGCTGTTTTTT	CATSVIRRGGDNTGELFF	TRBD2	TRBV24-1	TRBJ2-2	few
TGTGCCAGCAGTTCATGGGACGGTAGCAATCAGCCCCAGCATTTT	CASSSWDGSNQPQHF	-	TRBV27	TRBJ1-5	few
TGTGCTAGCAGCGTCGGTGCGGGAGAGGGTGAGCAGTACTTC	CASSVGAGEGEQYF	TRBD2	TRBV7-7	TRBJ2-7	-
TGTGCCAGCAGTCCAAGGGGAGACAATCAGCCCCAGCATTTT	CASSPRGDNQPQHF	-	TRBV6-1	TRBJ1-5	-
TGTGCCAGCAGGGGACAGGTTGGGGACAATTCACCCCTCCACTTT	CASRGQVGDNSPLHF	TRBD1	TRBV12-3/TRBV12-4	TRBJ1-6	many
TGTGCCAGCAATGGCGTGGAGGCACACAAAAACATTCAGTACTTC	CASNGVEAHKNIQYF	-	TRBV6-2/TRBV6-3	TRBJ2-4	many
TGTGCCACTACCGGTACTAGCGGGAAGTTGAATGAGCAGTTCTTC	CATTGTSGKLNEQFF	TRBD2	TRBV10-3	TRBJ2-1	many
TGTGCCAGCAGAAGGGGCGGTACTAACTATGGCTACACCTTC	CASRRGGTNYGYTF	-	TRBV6-2/TRBV6-3	TRBJ1-2	few